Detailed here is one T cell receptor beta chain. Its cognate antigen is unknown. The same CDR3 arises from other DNA sequences in this sample as well. Some clones are missing from TCRdb's copy, which holds only in-frame ones; the method was immunoSEQ multiplex PCR. The table shows around 66,000 clones, with approximately 90% occurring only once. This record belongs to a study of OX40 agonist ivuxolimab in advanced cancers. Overall study findings and caveats: Clonal expansion was among the lowest in partial responders at 0.1-3.0 mg/kg, especially CD8+. The investigators did not determine what antigen specificity the expanded peripheral T cells had. Normalized expansion of T-cell clones was also low for some nonresponders.

Germline V gene sequence: CDR1 MNHEY, CDR2 SMNVEV (reference sequence). V was clipped by 0 bases and J by 4 bases, with 7 bases between them. The CDR3 runs to 13 residues. Blood was sampled at baseline, cycle 4 day 1, and cycle 7 day 1. This specimen consisted of CD4+ or CD8+ T cells sorted from blood, obtained in a trial of the OX40 agonist ivuxolimab. The sequence derives from an adult with an advanced solid tumor such as melanoma, head and neck, liver or kidney cancer. The V gene is TRBV27, the J gene TRBJ2-7, with D hard to call. This chain's CDR3 is CASSLSLSYEQYF. The DNA for the CDR3 is TGTGCCAGCAGTTTATCCCTCTCTTACGAGCAGTACTTC.